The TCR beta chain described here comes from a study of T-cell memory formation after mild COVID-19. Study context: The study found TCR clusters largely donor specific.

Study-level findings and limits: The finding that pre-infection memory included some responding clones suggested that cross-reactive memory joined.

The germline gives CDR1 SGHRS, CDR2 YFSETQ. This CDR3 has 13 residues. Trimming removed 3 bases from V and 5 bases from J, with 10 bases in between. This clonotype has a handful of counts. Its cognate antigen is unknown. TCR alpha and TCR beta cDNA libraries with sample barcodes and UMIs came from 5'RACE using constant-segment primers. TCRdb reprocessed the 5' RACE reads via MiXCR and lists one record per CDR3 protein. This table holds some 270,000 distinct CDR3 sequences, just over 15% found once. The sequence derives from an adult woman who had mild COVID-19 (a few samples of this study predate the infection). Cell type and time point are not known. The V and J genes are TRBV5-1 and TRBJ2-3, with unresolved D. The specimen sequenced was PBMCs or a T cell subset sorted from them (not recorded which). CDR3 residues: CASSWSSGDTQYF. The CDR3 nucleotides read TGCGCCAGCAGCTGGTCGTCCGGAGATACGCAGTATTTT.